This T cell receptor beta chain was sequenced during a study of blood T cells in healthy people across ages. Study-level points and caveats: Getting older went along with TCR beta diversity per million T cells dropping roughly linearly.

This clonotype showed up just once. The antigen is unknown. A J-beta primer mix and a sample-barcoded 5' primer were used in a second PCR of roughly 6 to 11 cycles. Using its own MiXCR run on the 5' RACE reads, TCRdb lists one record per CDR3 protein. The table records about 1.4 million distinct CDR3 sequences, roughly 60% of them present only once. This TCR was recovered from a man between 18 and 29 years old in good health. Specimen: blood.

Here the CDR3 reads CASSLAGAPRQPQHF. The CDR3 DNA reads as TGTGCCAGCAGTTTAGCGGGGGCGCCGCGACAGCCCCAGCATTTT. V usage is TRBV12-3 or TRBV12-4 and J usage is TRBJ1-5, with a tentative D call TRBD1 (6 bases). This CDR3 is built from 15 residues. Trimming shortened V by 0 bases and J by 7 bases, and 13 bases separated the two germline ends.